Below, 23 T cell receptor beta chains from the same sample are listed, as sequenced in a study of blood T cell repertoires in COVID-19. Clones were read by immunoSEQ multiplex PCR, and TCRdb kept only the in-frame ones, dropping some. The sample has around 62,000 clones, about 90% seen once; the top ten hold 1.4%. Sample: peripheral blood. The receptor source for this set is a man in his sixties with acute or convalescent COVID-19.

This clone came up once. The chain joins TRBV4-3 to TRBJ2-2; no firm D call. The CDR3 is 15 amino acids. V lost 0 bases and J lost 7, with 12 bases in between. Germline CDR1 and CDR2: LGHNA and YSLEER. In nucleotides, the CDR3 is TGCGCCAGCAGCCAAGAGCCCCGCCAGGTCGGGGAGCTGTTTTTT. Amino acids: CASSQEPRQVGELFF.

The V and J genes are TRBV7-2 and TRBJ2-3; 7 nucleotides line up with TRBD2. Germline values: CDR1 SGHTA, CDR2 FQGNSA. The CDR3 consists of 16 residues. V trimming: 3 bases; J trimming: 0 bases; junction bases outside the gene matches: 6. The CDR3 nucleotides read TGTGCCAGCAGCTTCGGAGCGGGATCTAGCACAGATACGCAGTATTTT. Protein product: CASSFGAGSSTDTQYF.

The CDR3 bases are TGTGCCAGCAGAGACAGGTTCGATTCACCCCTCCACTTT. Encoded protein: CASRDRFDSPLHF. The V gene is TRBV27, the J gene TRBJ1-6; perhaps TRBD1 as D (6 bases). Germline V CDR1 and CDR2: MNHEY, SMNVEV (reference sequence). The germline V and J ends were trimmed by 6 bases and 8 bases, with 11 bases remaining between them. The CDR3 sequence is 13 residues long.

The chain is built from TRBV7-9 and TRBJ2-7; no clear D. Between the trimmed V and J ends, which lost 5 bases and 0 bases, there was a span of 11 bases. Germline V gene lookup returns CDR1 SEHNR and CDR2 FQNEAQ (reference sequence). The CDR3 loop spans 14 amino acids. DNA for the CDR3: TGTGCCAGCAGCCCCGAGCAAATCTCCTACGAGCAGTACTTC. Translation gives CASSPEQISYEQYF.

This clone has just one count. The chain's CDR3 is CASSPRPFAGESNQPQHF. CDR3 in DNA: TGTGCCAGCAGCCCCAGGCCCTTCGCAGGGGAAAGCAATCAGCCCCAGCATTTT. The genes are TRBV6-2 or TRBV6-3 and TRBJ1-5; D perhaps matches TRBD1 (6 bases). V gave up 6 bases and J gave up 1 base, with 22 bases separating them. The CDR3 loop spans 18 amino acids. Germline V lookup: CDR1 MNHEY, CDR2 SVGEGT.

V is TRBV7-9 and J is TRBJ1-2; D remains ambiguous. Germline CDR1 reads SEHNR; CDR2 reads FQNEAQ (reference sequence). Trimming removed 0 bases from V and 5 bases from J, with 13 bases in between. The CDR3 has 15 residues. CDR3 in amino acids: CASSLAPGTQYGYTF. The CDR3 DNA reads TGTGCCAGCAGCTTAGCTCCAGGAACTCAATATGGCTACACCTTC.

The rearrangement links TRBV28 to TRBJ2-7; 12 nucleotides agree with TRBD1. Germline V lookup: CDR1 MDHEN, CDR2 SYDVKM. J gave up 8 bases and V 8 bases, and 13 bases lay outside the gene matches. This CDR3 is 15 amino acids long. CDR3 sequence reads: CASFGRDRGRLQQYF. The CDR3 DNA follows: TGTGCCAGCTTTGGAAGGGACAGGGGGCGATTACAGCAGTACTTC.

The chain couples TRBV7-6 to TRBJ1-3, with 8 bases identical to TRBD1. CDR3 length: 16 residues. Looked up from germline, CDR1 is SGHVS and CDR2 is FNYEAQ. Trimming cost V 0 bases and J 3 bases; bases outside gene matches: 4. In nucleotides, the CDR3 is TGTGCCAGCAGCTTAGCCCAGGGGGCTAGTGGAAACACCATATATTTT. Residues: CASSLAQGASGNTIYF.

This chain joins TRBV28 and TRBJ1-5; possibly TRBD1 for D (5 bases). CDR3 length: 20 amino acids. V was trimmed by 2 bases and J by 0 bases, leaving 23 bases between them. Germline lookup yields CDR1 MDHEN and CDR2 SYDVKM. The CDR3: CASSLLRFRGWQNSNQPQHF. The DNA of the CDR3 is TGTGCCAGCAGTTTACTCCGTTTCCGGGGGTGGCAGAATAGCAATCAGCCCCAGCATTTT.

V is TRBV6-5 and J is TRBJ2-5; TRBD1 aligns across 8 bases. The CDR3 is 13 residues long. J lost 4 bases, V lost 6 bases, and 4 bases had no gene match. Germline V gives CDR1 MNHEY, CDR2 SVGAGI. CDR3 bases: TGTGCCAGCAGGACCACAGGGGGAGAGACCCAGTACTTC. Protein product: CASRTTGGETQYF.

The chain uses TRBV6-5 and TRBJ2-5; D is unresolved. V shed 5 bases and J shed 0 bases, with 13 bases lying between them. The CDR3 length is 15 residues. The germline V gene has CDR1 MNHEY and CDR2 SVGAGI. Here the CDR3 DNA reads TGTGCCAGCAGTCCTTTCCATCGGTACCAAGAGACCCAGTACTTC. Translated, it gives CASSPFHRYQETQYF.

In this sample, this clone turned up once. V is TRBV28 and J is TRBJ2-2; 8 bases align to TRBD2. From germline, CDR1 is MDHEN and CDR2 SYDVKM. The CDR3 runs to 13 residues. The J segment lost 4 bases and the V segment lost 11 bases, leaving 6 bases of the junction unmatched. In DNA form, the CDR3 reads TGTGCCGGTGGGACTAGGACCACCGGGGAGCTGTTTTTT. This encodes CAGGTRTTGELFF.

The CDR3 DNA reads TGTGCCAGCAGCTTAGCGGGGACAGTTGAAAAACTGTTTTTT. Protein sequence: CASSLAGTVEKLFF. V gene TRBV7-9 combines with J gene TRBJ1-4, with 7 bases fitting TRBD1. V lost 0 bases and J lost 7; bases outside the gene matches: 2. Germline lookup yields CDR1 SEHNR and CDR2 FQNEAQ (reference sequence). The CDR3 runs to 14 residues.

This rearrangement joins TRBV6-5 to TRBJ2-3, with 11 positions matching TRBD2. The CDR3 covers 15 residues. J lost 6 bases, V lost 4 bases, and 6 bases had no gene match. From germline, CDR1 is MNHEY and CDR2 SVGAGI. The CDR3 DNA follows: TGTGCCAGCAGTTCCGCGACTAGCGGGACGGATACGCAGTATTTT. It yields the protein CASSSATSGTDTQYF.

The chain is built from TRBV11-2 and TRBJ1-3; D remains ambiguous. Trimming pared 4 bases from V and 0 bases from J, leaving 13 bases between. The CDR3 totals 16 residues. Looked up from germline, CDR1 is SGHAT and CDR2 is FQNNGV. For the CDR3, the DNA is TGTGCCAGCAGCTCCCGACTGCTGAGCTCTGGAAACACCATATATTTT. This encodes CASSSRLLSSGNTIYF.

The chain is built from TRBV2 and TRBJ1-2; TRBD1 matches at 10 bases. With 5 bases clipped from V and 8 bases from J, the junction kept 8 bases outside the gene matches. CDR3 length: 14 residues. CDR1 and CDR2 from the germline V gene are SNHLY and FYNNEI. DNA of the CDR3: TGTGCCAGCAGTATGGGACAGGGGCGACGAGGCTACACCTTC. Its translation: CASSMGQGRRGYTF.

V gene TRBV9 combines with J gene TRBJ1-2; D is possibly TRBD1 (5 bases). The CDR3 contains 13 residues. V shed 1 base and J shed 6 bases, with 10 bases lying between them. Per germline, CDR1 SGDLS and CDR2 YYNGEE. CDR3 DNA: TGTGCCAGCAGCGTAAGGGGCAGCCATGGCTACACCTTC. Its translation: CASSVRGSHGYTF.

The chain has TRBV19 and TRBJ1-1; 7 nucleotides line up with TRBD1. The V and J ends lost 7 bases and 2 bases, in that order; junction bases with no gene match: 10. Germline lookup yields CDR1 LNHDA and CDR2 SQIVND (reference sequence). This CDR3 has 15 residues. CDR3 region: CASNLGQKLNTEAFF. CDR3 nucleotides: TGTGCCAGTAATTTGGGACAGAAACTTAACACTGAAGCTTTCTTT.

V gene TRBV2 combines with J gene TRBJ1-1; D not certain. Trimming removed 0 bases at V and 1 base at J, with 6 bases between. The CDR3 totals 14 residues. Per the germline V gene, CDR1 is SNHLY and CDR2 is FYNNEI. CDR3: CASSEARANTEAFF. In DNA, the CDR3 is TGTGCCAGCAGTGAAGCTAGAGCGAACACTGAAGCTTTCTTT.

The CDR3: CASSYQSRLAGVNEQFF. CDR3 nucleotide sequence: TGTGCCAGCAGTTATCAATCCCGACTAGCGGGAGTCAATGAGCAGTTCTTC. The chain carries TRBV28 and TRBJ2-1; TRBD2 aligns across 12 bases. The trim removed 4 bases at V and 6 bases at J, leaving 10 bases unmatched. Per the germline V gene, CDR1 is MDHEN and CDR2 is SYDVKM. This CDR3 is built from 17 residues.

This clone occurred a few times. The J gene is TRBJ1-4, the V gene TRBV7-2; D ambiguous. The length of the CDR3 is 13 residues. CDR1 and CDR2 (germline): SGHTA, FQGNSA. The V end was cut by 4 bases, the J end by 5 bases, with 8 bases between. The chain's CDR3 is CASSWAGNEKLFF. DNA for the CDR3: TGTGCCAGCAGCTGGGCAGGAAATGAAAAACTGTTTTTT. Drawing the rest from reference TRBV7-2 and TRBJ1-4, the complete variable domain is GAGVSQSPSNKVTEKGKDVELRCDPISGHTALYWYRQSLGQGLEFLIYFQGNSAPDKSGLPSDRFSAERTGGSVSTLTIQRTQQEDSAVYLCASSWAGNEKLFFGSGTQLSVL.

The chain is built from TRBV29-1 and TRBJ1-1, with D hard to call. The CDR3 spans 13 residues. Germline V gives CDR1 SQVTM, CDR2 ANQGSEA. V shed 3 bases and J shed 5 bases, with 13 bases lying between them. In DNA form, the CDR3 reads TGCAGCGTTGATCCAGGAATCGGTACTGAAGCTTTCTTT. This gives the protein CSVDPGIGTEAFF.

This clone was seen just once. The CDR3 DNA sequence: TGCAGCGTCGAAAACAGGGTCGCTGAAGCTTTCTTT. It yields the protein CSVENRVAEAFF. The chain combines TRBV29-1 with TRBJ1-1, with a tentative D call TRBD1 (6 bases). Germline values: CDR1 SQVTM, CDR2 ANQGSEA. This CDR3 contains 12 residues. V was pared by 6 bases and J by 6 bases, with 14 bases between. Complete variable domain (other parts from reference TRBV29-1 and TRBJ1-1): SAVISQKPSRDICQRGTSLTIQCQVDSQVTMMFWYRQQPGQSLTLIATANQGSEATYESGFVIDKFPISRPNLTFSTLTVSNMSPEDSSIYLCSVENRVAEAFFGQGTRLTVV.